Each of the 27 T cell receptor beta chains below was sequenced from the same sample in a study of cytotoxic CD8 clonotypes in ibrutinib-treated CLL. Measured with immunoSEQ multiplex PCR; TCRdb has only the in-frame clones, and not every one. This table holds some 300,000 clones, approximately 80% found once. The sequencing here drew on PBMCs, taken before ibrutinib treatment. The receptors were sampled from a human donor with chronic lymphocytic leukemia.

The V and J genes are TRBV7-9 and TRBJ2-1, with TRBD2 matching 11 bases. Germline V gene sequence: CDR1 SEHNR, CDR2 FQNEAQ (reference sequence). The CDR3 loop spans 15 amino acids. Trimming took 2 bases from V and 9 from J; bases not matched to a gene: 6. CDR3 in amino acids: CASSLPTSGTFEQFF. CDR3 coding DNA: TGTGCCAGCAGCTTACCGACTAGCGGGACTTTTGAGCAGTTCTTC. The full variable domain, completed using reference TRBV7-9 and TRBJ2-1, is DTGVSQNPRHKITKRGQNVTFRCDPISEHNRLYWYRQTLGQGPEFLTYFQNEAQLEKSRLLSDRFSAERPKGSFSTLEIQRTEQGDSAMYLCASSLPTSGTFEQFFGPGTRLTVL.

The V call is TRBV11-1, the J call TRBJ2-7; TRBD2 aligns across 10 bases. The CDR3 totals 14 residues. The V and J ends lost 3 bases and 4 bases, in that order; junction bases with no gene match: 3. The germline CDR1 and CDR2 sequences are SGHAT and FQDESV (reference sequence). The CDR3 sequence: CASSFASGSYEQYF. CDR3 nucleotides: TGTGCCAGCAGCTTTGCTAGCGGGAGTTACGAGCAGTACTTC.

The chain is built from TRBV5-1 and TRBJ1-5; a weak D match, TRBD1 (5 bases). Germline CDR1 reads SGHRS; CDR2 reads YFSETQ. CDR3 length equals 15 residues. Deletions cut 2 bases from V and 1 base from J, with 10 bases between. DNA of the CDR3: TGCGCCAGCAGCTTCTCGGGACGGAGCAATCAGCCCCAGCATTTT. Amino acids: CASSFSGRSNQPQHF.

V gene TRBV19 combines with J gene TRBJ1-2; D is unclear. The CDR3 is made up of 15 amino acids. Germline V gene lookup returns CDR1 LNHDA and CDR2 SQIVND (reference sequence). With 5 bases removed from V and 4 bases from J, the gap between germline ends came to 17 bases. The CDR3: CASSSGFQRSYGYTF. The CDR3 DNA reads as TGTGCCAGTAGTTCCGGGTTCCAACGCTCCTATGGCTACACCTTC.

The chain links TRBV15 to TRBJ1-2; D ambiguous. The V gene lost 0 bases and the J gene lost 7 bases, with 6 bases spanning the gap. Germline values: CDR1 LNHNV, CDR2 YYDKDF (reference sequence). The CDR3 extends over 12 amino acids. CDR3 nucleotide sequence: TGTGCCACCAGCAGAGATCTAGGTGGCTACACCTTC. This encodes CATSRDLGGYTF. Filled out from reference TRBV15 and TRBJ1-2, the complete variable domain reads DAMVIQNPRYQVTQFGKPVTLSCSQTLNHNVMYWYQQKSSQAPKLLFHYYDKDFNNEADTPDNFQSRRPNTSFCFLDIRSPGLGDTAMYLCATSRDLGGYTFGSGTRLTVV.

The genes are TRBV4-2 and TRBJ2-3; 10 bases align to TRBD2. This CDR3 spans 16 amino acids. The J segment lost 6 bases and the V segment lost 3 bases, leaving 9 bases of the junction unmatched. Germline CDR1 and CDR2: LGHNA and YNFKEQ. This CDR3 reads CASSQVTGTSADTQYF. CDR3 bases: TGTGCCAGCAGCCAGGTAACCGGGACTAGCGCCGATACGCAGTATTTT.

The V call is TRBV27, the J call TRBJ2-7, with 8 bases that match TRBD1. Germline V gene data show CDR1 as MNHEY and CDR2 as SMNVEV (reference sequence). CDR3 size: 12 residues. V shed 9 bases and J 3 bases; nucleotides not matched to a gene: 4. The CDR3 DNA reads as TGTGCCAGTACGGACAGGGTCTACGAGCAGTACTTC. Protein sequence: CASTDRVYEQYF.

V is TRBV27 and J is TRBJ2-7, with D perhaps matching TRBD2 (6 bases). The CDR3 consists of 13 residues. Trimming left V 3 bases short and J 5 bases short, with 11 bases between. The germline CDR1 and CDR2 sequences are MNHEY and SMNVEV (reference sequence). The CDR3 is CASSLGGTDEQYF. CDR3 coding DNA: TGTGCCAGCAGTTTGGGGGGTACGGACGAGCAGTACTTC.

The chain joins TRBV5-8 to TRBJ1-2, with 8 bases lining up with TRBD1. From germline, CDR1 is SGHTS and CDR2 YDEGEE. The CDR3 has 16 residues. J was trimmed by 6 bases and V by 4 bases; bases with no gene match: 14. In nucleotides, the CDR3 is TGTGCCAGCAGCCGAGGTCCGGGACAGGTGGGTAATGGCTACACCTTC. It codes for CASSRGPGQVGNGYTF.

The V and J genes are TRBV4-2 and TRBJ1-4; D ambiguous. The CDR3 contains 18 residues. The ends were cut back, 4 bases at V and 0 bases at J, with 18 bases in the middle. The germline V gene encodes CDR1 LGHNA and CDR2 YNFKEQ. The CDR3 is CASSRFGRRLATNEKLFF. The CDR3 DNA sequence: TGTGCCAGCAGCCGGTTCGGGCGAAGACTCGCAACTAATGAAAAACTGTTTTTT.

This rearrangement joins TRBV5-1 to TRBJ2-1; D remains unclear. The germline CDR1 and CDR2 sequences are SGHRS and YFSETQ. The CDR3 is made up of 13 amino acids. The V gene lost 4 bases and the J gene lost 8 bases, with 13 bases spanning the gap. Here the CDR3 reads CASSTRTTDEQFF. The CDR3 nucleotides read TGCGCCAGCAGCACAAGGACCACGGATGAGCAGTTCTTC.

The chain recombines TRBV7-9 with TRBJ1-5; 9 bases are a match to TRBD1. Germline V gene sequence: CDR1 SEHNR, CDR2 FQNEAQ (reference sequence). J lost 4 bases, V lost 5 bases, and 6 bases had no gene match. The CDR3 is made up of 15 amino acids. The CDR3 loop is CASSPSGQGNQPQHF. The CDR3 nucleotides read TGTGCCAGCAGCCCCTCGGGACAGGGAAATCAGCCCCAGCATTTT.

The rearrangement links TRBV5-4 to TRBJ1-2; no definite D call. CDR1 and CDR2 (germline): SGHNT, YYREEE (reference sequence). The CDR3 loop spans 14 amino acids. V was pared by 1 base and J by 7 bases, with 14 bases between. The CDR3 here is CASSLLSGGGGYTF. CDR3 DNA sequence: TGTGCCAGCAGCTTGTTGTCAGGCGGAGGTGGCTACACCTTC. The full variable domain, its missing parts supplied by reference TRBV5-4 and TRBJ1-2, is ETGVTQSPTHLIKTRGQQVTLRCSSQSGHNTVSWYQQALGQGPQFIFQYYREEENGRGNFPPRFSGLQFPNYSSELNVNALELDDSALYLCASSLLSGGGGYTFGSGTRLTVV.

The V gene is TRBV15, the J gene TRBJ2-7; 13 bases map to TRBD2. Trimming cost V 5 bases and J 3 bases; bases outside gene matches: 7. The germline V gene has CDR1 LNHNV and CDR2 YYDKDF (reference sequence). The CDR3 is 16 amino acids. The CDR3, as DNA: TGTGCCACCAGCGCCTGGGGGACTAGCGGGATCTACGAGCAGTACTTC. It specifies CATSAWGTSGIYEQYF.

V and J are TRBV10-3 and TRBJ2-1; D possibly corresponds to TRBD2 (6 bases). The CDR3 is 12 amino acids. The germline CDR1 and CDR2 sequences are ENHRY and SYGVKD. The V gene lost 3 bases and the J gene lost 12 bases, with 12 bases spanning the gap. CDR3 coding DNA: TGTGCCATCAGTGATATCCGGGACTCGCAGTTCTTC. Protein product: CAISDIRDSQFF.

This clone has only a few counts. This CDR3 fails to terminate in the conserved phenylalanine or tryptophan, so it likely reflects a read error. The DNA is omitted, as the CDR3 cannot be located on it reliably, and the CDR3 follows TCRdb's listing. This rearrangement joins TRBV5-8 to TRBJ1-2; the table calls TRBD1, which could not be checked here. The CDR3 extends over 10 residues, inclusive of both ends. CDR1 is SGHTS and CDR2 is YDEGEE in the germline V gene. CDR3 loop: CASSTGQAPI.

This sequence joins TRBV7-8 and TRBJ1-1; a weak D match, TRBD1 (5 bases). The germline V and J ends were trimmed by 2 bases and 1 base, with 14 bases remaining between them. The CDR3 is made up of 16 amino acids. CDR1 SGHVS and CDR2 FQNEAQ come from the germline V gene. CDR3 protein: CASSLYSNRQNTEAFF. CDR3 DNA sequence: TGTGCCAGCAGCTTATATAGCAACAGGCAGAACACTGAAGCTTTCTTT.

The chain recombines TRBV30 with TRBJ2-5; D remains ambiguous. The CDR3 is made up of 12 amino acids. Trimming took 2 bases from V and 0 from J, leaving 4 bases between them. Germline loops: CDR1 GTSNPN, CDR2 SVGIG (reference sequence). In nucleotides, the CDR3 is TGTGCCTGGAGTCGGTACCAAGAGACCCAGTACTTC. This gives the protein CAWSRYQETQYF. Full variable domain (rest looked up from reference TRBV30 and TRBJ2-5): SQTIHQWPATLVQPVGSPLSLECTVEGTSNPNLYWYRQAAGRGLQLLFYSVGIGQISSEVPQNLSASRPQDRQFILSSKKLLLSDSGFYLCAWSRYQETQYFGPGTRLLVL.

The gene calls are TRBV2 and TRBJ1-2; D remains unclear. The CDR3 runs to 13 residues. CDR1 and CDR2 (germline): SNHLY, FYNNEI. Deletions cut 7 bases from V and 3 bases from J, with 12 bases between. CDR3 loop: CASNLGPDYGYTF. CDR3 coding DNA: TGTGCCAGCAACCTAGGGCCCGACTATGGCTACACCTTC.

The rearrangement uses TRBV7-8 and TRBJ1-1; D gene unclear. CDR1 and CDR2 from the germline V gene are SGHVS and FQNEAQ. The CDR3 is 14 residues long. Trimming took off 2 bases at V and 1 base at J, with 8 bases between the two ends. The CDR3 nucleotides read TGTGCCAGCAGCTTATATTCCACGAACACTGAAGCTTTCTTT. Amino acid sequence: CASSLYSTNTEAFF. The whole variable domain, remainder taken from reference TRBV7-8 and TRBJ1-1, is GAGVSQSPRYKVAKRGQDVALRCDPISGHVSLFWYQQALGQGPEFLTYFQNEAQLDKSGLPSDRFFAERPEGSVSTLKIQRTQQEDSAVYLCASSLYSTNTEAFFGQGTRLTVV.

As DNA, the CDR3 is TGTGCCAGCTCACCGGGGGACGGGACATATACTAACGAGCAGTACTTC. Its translation: CASSPGDGTYTNEQYF. The rearrangement uses TRBV18 and TRBJ2-7, with D perhaps matching TRBD1 (6 bases). Trimming stripped 3 bases from V and 5 bases from J, with 20 bases between. CDR3 length: 16 amino acids. CDR1 is KGHSH, CDR2 LQKENI, per germline.

This chain joins TRBV15 and TRBJ2-7, with 10 bases aligning to TRBD2. CDR3 length: 17 residues. Per germline, CDR1 LNHNV and CDR2 YYDKDF (reference sequence). V shed 5 bases, J shed 4 bases, and the junction held 14 bases outside the gene matches. The CDR3 loop is CATSGGYTAGGPYEQYF. In nucleotides, the CDR3 is TGTGCCACCAGCGGAGGGTATACAGCGGGAGGGCCGTACGAGCAGTACTTC.

V is TRBV7-9 and J is TRBJ2-7; 8 nucleotides align to TRBD1. The ends lost 5 bases at V and 6 bases at J; junction bases unmatched: 3. The CDR3 consists of 12 residues. The germline gives CDR1 SEHNR, CDR2 FQNEAQ (reference sequence). The CDR3 nucleotides are TGTGCCAGCAGCAGACAGGGGCTCGAGCAGTACTTC. This gives the protein CASSRQGLEQYF.

Only a few counts were recorded for this clone. The rearrangement uses TRBV2 and TRBJ2-7; TRBD2 agrees at 9 bases. CDR1 is SNHLY and CDR2 is FYNNEI in the germline V gene. V lost 8 bases and J lost 2; bases outside the gene matches: 4. The CDR3 spans 13 residues. The CDR3 spells CASLRLAAYEQYF. The CDR3 nucleotides read TGTGCCAGCCTGCGACTAGCGGCCTACGAGCAGTACTTC.

This rearrangement joins TRBV7-9 to TRBJ1-2; D is unclear. CDR1 SEHNR and CDR2 FQNEAQ come from the germline V gene (reference sequence). V lost 2 bases and J 6 bases, leaving 13 bases between the germline ends. The CDR3 extends over 14 amino acids. CDR3 protein: CASSLRRSLDGYTF. The CDR3 DNA follows: TGTGCCAGCAGCTTACGCAGGTCGCTCGATGGCTACACCTTC. Based on the CDR3 plus reference TRBV7-9 and TRBJ1-2, the full variable domain is DTGVSQNPRHKITKRGQNVTFRCDPISEHNRLYWYRQTLGQGPEFLTYFQNEAQLEKSRLLSDRFSAERPKGSFSTLEIQRTEQGDSAMYLCASSLRRSLDGYTFGSGTRLTVV.

J is TRBJ1-1 and V is TRBV2; maybe TRBD1 (6 bases). CDR3 length: 14 residues. Germline CDR1 reads SNHLY; CDR2 reads FYNNEI. Trimming pared 4 bases from V and 2 bases from J, leaving 11 bases between. The CDR3 here is CASSVGTRNTEAFF. The CDR3 region has the DNA TGTGCCAGCAGTGTAGGGACAAGAAACACTGAAGCTTTCTTT.

In this sample, this clone turned up a few times. The chain joins TRBV13 to TRBJ1-4; D remains ambiguous. Germline V gives CDR1 PRHDT, CDR2 FYEKMQ (reference sequence). The V gene lost 0 bases and the J gene lost 7 bases, with 9 bases spanning the gap. This CDR3 is 14 amino acids long. The CDR3 loop reads CASSLGGFTEKLFF. The DNA for the CDR3 is TGTGCCAGCAGCTTAGGAGGGTTCACTGAAAAACTGTTTTTT.